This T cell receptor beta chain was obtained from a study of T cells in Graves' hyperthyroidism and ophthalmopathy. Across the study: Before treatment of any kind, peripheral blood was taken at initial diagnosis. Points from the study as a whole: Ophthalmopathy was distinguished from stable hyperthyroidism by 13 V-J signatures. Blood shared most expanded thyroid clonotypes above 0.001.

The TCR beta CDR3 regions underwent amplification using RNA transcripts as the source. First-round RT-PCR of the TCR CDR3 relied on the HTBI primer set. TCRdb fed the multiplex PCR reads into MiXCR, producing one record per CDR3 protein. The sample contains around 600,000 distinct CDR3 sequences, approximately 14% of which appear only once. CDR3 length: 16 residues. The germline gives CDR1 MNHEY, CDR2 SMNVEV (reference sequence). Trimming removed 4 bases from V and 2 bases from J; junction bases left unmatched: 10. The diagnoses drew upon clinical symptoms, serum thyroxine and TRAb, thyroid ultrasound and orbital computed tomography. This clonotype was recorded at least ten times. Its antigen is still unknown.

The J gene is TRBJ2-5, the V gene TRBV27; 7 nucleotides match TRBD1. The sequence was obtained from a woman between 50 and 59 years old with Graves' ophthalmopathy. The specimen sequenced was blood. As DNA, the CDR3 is TGTGCCAGCAGTTCACATGCCCCGGGACAGCAAGAGACCCAGTACTTC. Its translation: CASSSHAPGQQETQYF.